This T cell receptor beta chain originates from a study of blood T cell repertoires in COVID-19. Turning to the study itself: T cells, B-cell-depleted T cells, or PBMCs supplied cDNA or gDNA.

The CDR3 spans 14 residues. The V and J ends lost 1 base and 4 bases respectively, with 11 bases between them. Germline CDR1 SGHNT, CDR2 YYREEE (reference sequence). TCRdb keeps only in-frame clones here, not all; method: immunoSEQ multiplex PCR. This table has under 300,000 clones, around 89% appearing once. This chain links TRBV5-4 with TRBJ1-2; D gene uncertain. This clonotype was sampled from a man in his forties who had recovered from COVID-19. The sample comprised PBMCs or T cells enriched from blood (not recorded which). CDR3 loop: CASSLLESPYGYTF. CDR3 in DNA: TGTGCCAGCAGCTTGCTAGAGTCGCCCTATGGCTACACCTTC.